This T cell receptor (beta chain) was captured in a study of control samples from healthy donors and cancer patients. Trimming cost V 7 bases and J 4 bases; bases outside gene matches: 9. The CDR3 runs 14 residues. Germline V CDR1 and CDR2: WNHNN, SYGVQD (reference sequence). A single count supports this clone. Sequencing used immunoSEQ multiplex PCR; TCRdb keeps in-frame clones, though not all of them. The sample comprises about 170,000 clones, around 94% of which are singletons, and 1.2% to 1.5% rests with the top ten. The chain has TRBV10-1 and TRBJ1-1; 7 bases are a match to TRBD1. The specimen was blood. This TCR was sampled from a woman younger than 35 in good health. The CDR3 DNA is TGCGCCAGCACTTTCGACAGGGCCGGCACTGAAGCTTTCTTT. Translating gives CASTFDRAGTEAFF.